This TCR beta chain stems from a study of chemoradiotherapy in HPV16-positive cancers (dated by TCRdb to the early 2020s). Concerning the study at large: Candidate HPV-specific T-cell clones and common TCR motifs were defined by functional T-cell assays performed on cells from two HPV16-positive patients. The candidate HPV-specific TCRs and motifs were then tracked in TCR repertoires from around 86 patients with HPV-related cancers. The study asked whether T-cell immunity to the HPV oncoproteins E6 and E7 changes during chemoradiotherapy and whether this immunity affects survival.

The method behind the library was the immunoSEQ multiplex PCR assay. Drawn from immuneACCESS, this table holds only the in-frame rearrangements with V and J called that TCRdb kept. Clones are partly lost; checked studies trace under half to an unresolved V gene and leave the rest unexplained. The sample table contains roughly 10,000 clones; only one count was recorded for roughly 72% of them. Together, the top ten hold 36% of the sample. Repertoires were sampled repeatedly over the course of chemoradiotherapy, so clonal expansion could be followed in the tumor microenvironment. General study outcomes and caveats: The survival association was reported for HPV16-positive patients, and the functional definition of HPV-specific T cells was derived from only a couple of HPV16-positive patients. In HPV16-positive patients, expansion of HPV-responsive T cells during chemoradiotherapy was associated with improved recurrence-free survival. Expansion of candidate HPV-specific clones and E7-related TCR motifs was observed in the tumor microenvironment during treatment, whereas no such expansion was observed for non-HPV-specific T cells.

With respect to this clone: Its antigen is not yet known. Nothing much larger sits one base from this clone, and base qualities are not available.

From V the trimming removes 0 bases and from J it removes 5 bases, while the gene matches leave 10 bases of the junction unaccounted for. The germline V gene encodes CDR1 SGHVS and CDR2 FNYEAQ. From cysteine to phenylalanine, the CDR3 is 17 amino acids long. Left in the record is the CDR3 DNA by itself, 51 bases read in frame from the first base. This TCR was sampled from a human donor with HPV-associated anogenital cancer. Sample collection occurred from a patient who underwent chemoradiotherapy. The receptor chain draws on TRBV7-6 and TRBJ2-7; 10 middle bases align to TRBD2. CDR3 loop: CASSLAGPASGSHEQYF. The DNA is TGTGCCAGCAGCTTAGCTGGGCCGGCTAGCGGGAGCCACGAGCAGTACTTC.